This TCR beta chain derives from a study of cytomegalovirus exposure and HLA in healthy donors (dated by TCRdb to about 2017). For the study in its entirety: According to a later analysis, the 120 or so validation repertoires were produced on the same platform as the 680 or so repertoires of the first cohort. The study aimed to test whether cataloging public T cell receptors could reveal signatures of past pathogen exposure. A separate validation cohort of about 110 different subjects was used in addition to the 666-subject first cohort. To predict cytomegalovirus infection status, the study brought together high-throughput TCR immunosequencing, statistical association of individual TCRs with disease status, and machine learning. Here is what the overall study found, with its caveats: Three of the identified cytomegalovirus-associated TCR beta chains were confirmed in vitro to be specific for cytomegalovirus antigens. Most TCR sequences were seen in very few donors, while some public TCRs were found in many individuals. The study listed approximately 160 TCR beta chains as associated with cytomegalovirus. The authors suggested that the approach could potentially be generalized to other disease states and immunological phenotypes. The classifier was reported to diagnose cytomegalovirus status with high specificity and sensitivity in both the original and validation cohorts. In a later analysis, TCRs clustered in the first cohort were found to also tend to co-occur in the approximately 120 validation repertoires, with over 90% of cluster scores above 0. All 120 or so repertoires were used to score co-occurrence in the validation cohort in a later analysis, because that analysis had no HLA typing for the cohort.

The CDR3, cysteine through phenylalanine, is 17 amino acids long. Just CDR3 DNA is preserved here, 51 bases in frame from base 1. CDR1 and CDR2, looked up from the germline V gene (reference sequence), are SEHNR and FQNEAQ. Trimming accounts for 6 bases at V and 5 bases at J, while the number of junction bases matched to no gene is 12. The library was prepared using the immunoSEQ multiplex PCR assay. The study's own analysis went as follows. To diagnose cytomegalovirus status from the catalog of TCR beta chain sequences, a statistical classification framework was built. TCRdb limited this immuneACCESS table to in-frame rearrangements with V and J called. A share of clones is missing; checked studies link under half to unresolved V genes, and the rest is unexplained. V and J calls and clone size are given by that table; D and trimming were obtained from the DNA. The sample table holds about 130,000 clones, of which about 96% were seen once. The ten largest clones take up 1.7% of the sample.

Comment on this clone: The antigen this receptor binds is unknown. The record has no base qualities; no much larger clone is one base away.

The donors were included in the validation cohort of over a hundred subjects, a group kept apart from the roughly 700-subject first cohort. This sequence was found in a man between 18 and 29 years old in good health and CMV-seronegative. The sequence is built from TRBV7-9 and TRBJ2-5; TRBD2 matches 13 bases in the middle. The sequencing input was PBMCs. The CDR3 region reads CASSRTSGSGVVETQYF. At the DNA level, the sequence is TGTGCCAGCAGTAGGACTAGCGGGAGTGGGGTCGTGGAGACCCAGTACTTC.